The T cell receptor (beta chain) described here comes from a study of T cell changes during pregnancy in multiple sclerosis. Some clones are missing from TCRdb's copy, which holds only in-frame ones; the method was immunoSEQ multiplex PCR. The table includes about 13,000 clones, 85% to 90% detected once. This specimen was CD8+ T cells from peripheral blood mononuclear cells, taken in the first trimester of pregnancy. The sequence came from a female donor with multiple sclerosis, enrolled in a pregnancy study.

In DNA, the CDR3 is TGTGCCAGCAGCTCAACGGACAGGGGTAGTACAGATACGCAGTATTTT. Translated, it gives CASSSTDRGSTDTQYF. V usage is TRBV13 and J usage is TRBJ2-3; 9 bases line up with TRBD1. V lost 4 bases, J lost 3 bases, and 8 bases stayed unmatched. This CDR3 has 16 amino acids. CDR1 and CDR2 from the germline V gene are PRHDT and FYEKMQ (reference sequence).